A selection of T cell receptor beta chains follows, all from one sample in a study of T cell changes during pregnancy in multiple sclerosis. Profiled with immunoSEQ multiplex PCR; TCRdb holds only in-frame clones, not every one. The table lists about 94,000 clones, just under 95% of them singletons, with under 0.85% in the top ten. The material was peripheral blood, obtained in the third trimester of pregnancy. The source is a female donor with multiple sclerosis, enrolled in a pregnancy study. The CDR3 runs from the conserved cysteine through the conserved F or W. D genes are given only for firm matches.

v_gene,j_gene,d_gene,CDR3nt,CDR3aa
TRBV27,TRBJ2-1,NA,TGTGCCAGCAGTTCCTTACTAGGATCGTACAATGAGCAGTTCTTC,CASSSLLGSYNEQFF
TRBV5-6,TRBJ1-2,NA,TGTGCCAGCAGCTTGGGGCCCTCTGCTAACTATGGCTACACCTTC,CASSLGPSANYGYTF
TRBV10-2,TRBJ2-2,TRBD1,TGCGCCAGCAGCGCAATGGGGCAGGGGGCGAGCGGGGAGCTGTTTTTT,CASSAMGQGASGELFF
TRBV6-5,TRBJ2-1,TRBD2,TGTGCCAGCAGTGCCGGGACTACCCTTAGCGATGAGCAGTTCTTC,CASSAGTTLSDEQFF
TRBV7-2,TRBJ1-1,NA,TGTGCCAGCAGCCCCCCCGGGAGGGGGGTGAACACTGAAGCTTTCTTT,CASSPPGRGVNTEAFF
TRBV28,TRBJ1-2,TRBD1,TGTGCCAGCAGTACGCCGAGGACAGGGGGGAAAAACTATGGCTACACCTTC,CASSTPRTGGKNYGYTF
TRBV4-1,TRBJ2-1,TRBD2,TGCGCCAGCAGCCAAAGGACTAGCGGGAGCGAGGAGCAGTTCTTC,CASSQRTSGSEEQFF
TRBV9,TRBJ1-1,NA,TGTGCCAGCAGCCCATTGTACACTGAAGCTTTCTTT,CASSPLYTEAFF
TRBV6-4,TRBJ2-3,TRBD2,TGTGCCAGCAGTGACTCTGCGGGAGCCACAGATACGCAGTATTTT,CASSDSAGATDTQYF
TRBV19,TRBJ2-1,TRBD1,TGTGCCAGTAGTGGTGGGACAGGGAGGGGTGAGCAGTTCTTC,CASSGGTGRGEQFF
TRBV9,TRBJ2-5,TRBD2,TGTGCCAGCACGACTAGCGGGAGCACCCAAGAGACCCAGTACTTC,CASTTSGSTQETQYF
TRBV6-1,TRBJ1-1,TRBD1,TGTGCCAGCAGTGGGCGACAGGGGAACACTGAAGCTTTCTTT,CASSGRQGNTEAFF
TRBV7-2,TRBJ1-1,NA,TGTGCCAGCAGCTTAGGCAGGAACACTGAAGCTTTCTTT,CASSLGRNTEAFF
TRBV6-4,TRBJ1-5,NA,TGTGCCAGCAGGGAGATTCCTTATAGCAATCAGCCCCAGCATTTT,CASREIPYSNQPQHF
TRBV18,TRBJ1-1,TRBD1,TGTGCCAGCTCACCCGACAGGGGGAACACTGAAGCTTTCTTT,CASSPDRGNTEAFF
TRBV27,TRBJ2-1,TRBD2,TGTGCCAGCAGTAGCGGGAGGGCGGGTAATGAGCAGTTCTTC,CASSSGRAGNEQFF
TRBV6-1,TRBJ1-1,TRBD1,TGTGCCAGCAGGCGGACAGGGGCCACTGAAGCTTTCTTT,CASRRTGATEAFF
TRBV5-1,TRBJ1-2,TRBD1,TGCGCCAGCAGCTCCTTGACAGGGGTAAATTTTGGCTACACCTTC,CASSSLTGVNFGYTF
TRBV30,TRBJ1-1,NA,TGTGCCTGGAGCTCGGGTGGCACTGAAGCTTTCTTT,CAWSSGGTEAFF
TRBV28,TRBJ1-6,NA,TGTGCCAGCAGCTTTAACGCGGGTTCACCCCTCCACTTT,CASSFNAGSPLHF